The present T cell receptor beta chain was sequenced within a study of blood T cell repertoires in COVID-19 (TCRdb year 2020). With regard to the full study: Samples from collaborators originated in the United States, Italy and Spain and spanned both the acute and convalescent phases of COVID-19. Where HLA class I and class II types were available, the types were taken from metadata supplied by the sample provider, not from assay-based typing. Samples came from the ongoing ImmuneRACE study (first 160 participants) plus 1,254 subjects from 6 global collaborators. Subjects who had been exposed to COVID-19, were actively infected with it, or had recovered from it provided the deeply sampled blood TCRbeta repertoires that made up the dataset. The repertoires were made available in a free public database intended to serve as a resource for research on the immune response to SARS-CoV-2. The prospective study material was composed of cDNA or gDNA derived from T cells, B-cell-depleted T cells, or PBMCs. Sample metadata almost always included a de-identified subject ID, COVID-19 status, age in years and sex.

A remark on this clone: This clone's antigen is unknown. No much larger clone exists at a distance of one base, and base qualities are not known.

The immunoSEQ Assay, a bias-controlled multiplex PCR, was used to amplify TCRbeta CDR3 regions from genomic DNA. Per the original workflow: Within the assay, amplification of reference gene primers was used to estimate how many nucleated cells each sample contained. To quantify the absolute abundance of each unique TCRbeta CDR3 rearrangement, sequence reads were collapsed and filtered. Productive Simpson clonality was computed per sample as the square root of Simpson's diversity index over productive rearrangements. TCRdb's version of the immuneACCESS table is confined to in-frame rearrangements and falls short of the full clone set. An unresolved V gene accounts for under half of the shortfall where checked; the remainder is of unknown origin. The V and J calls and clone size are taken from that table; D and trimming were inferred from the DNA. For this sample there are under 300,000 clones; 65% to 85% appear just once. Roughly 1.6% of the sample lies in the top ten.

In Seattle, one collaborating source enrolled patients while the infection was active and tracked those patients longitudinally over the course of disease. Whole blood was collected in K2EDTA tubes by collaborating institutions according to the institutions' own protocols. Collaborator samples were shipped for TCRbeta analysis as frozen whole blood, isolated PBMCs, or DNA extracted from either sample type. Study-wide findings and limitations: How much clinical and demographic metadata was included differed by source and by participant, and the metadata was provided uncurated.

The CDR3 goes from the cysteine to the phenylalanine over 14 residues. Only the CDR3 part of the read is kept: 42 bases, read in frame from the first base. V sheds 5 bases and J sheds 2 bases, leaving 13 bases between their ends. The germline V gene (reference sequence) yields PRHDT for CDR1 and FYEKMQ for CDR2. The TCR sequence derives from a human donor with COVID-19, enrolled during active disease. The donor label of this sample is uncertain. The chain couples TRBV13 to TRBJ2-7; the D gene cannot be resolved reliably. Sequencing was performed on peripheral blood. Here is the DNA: TGTGCCAGCAGCGTCAGACTCTACCCCTACGAGCAGTACTTC. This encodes CASSVRLYPYEQYF. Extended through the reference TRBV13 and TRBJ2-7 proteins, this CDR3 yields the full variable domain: AAGVIQSPRHLIKEKRETATLKCYPIPRHDTVYWYQQGPGQDPQFLISFYEKMQSDKGSIPDRFSAQQFSDYHSELNMSSLELGDSALYFCASSVRLYPYEQYFGPGTRLTVT.